The 20 T cell receptor beta chains reported below all come from one sample, sequenced in a study of blood T cells in healthy people across ages. A second PCR of about 7 to 12 cycles used a sample-barcoded 5' primer and a J-beta primer mix. One entry per CDR3 protein, called by TCRdb with MiXCR from the 5' RACE reads. This sample carries 550,000 to 700,000 distinct CDR3 sequences, approximately 30% of them seen once, and the ten largest clones take around 18%. The sequencing sample was made of blood. The receptor set was obtained from a woman aged 70-85 years in good health.

Note on this clonotype: Compared with germline, one end of the junction differs, possibly owing to a read error. The chain uses TRBV29-1 and TRBJ2-4, with 9 bases aligning to TRBD1. The CDR3 runs 15 residues. Germline V gives CDR1 SQVTM, CDR2 ANQGSEA. This CDR3 reads CSAIQGARAKNIRYF. The CDR3 nucleotides are TGCAGCGCCATACAGGGGGCAAGGGCCAAAAACATTCGGTACTTC.

This chain connects TRBV18 to TRBJ1-2; weak D call: TRBD1 (5 bases). The length of the CDR3 is 15 residues. From germline, CDR1 is KGHSH and CDR2 LQKENI. Trimming stripped 2 bases from V and 5 bases from J, with 15 bases between. The DNA of the CDR3 is TGTGCCAGCTCACCAGTGGACATTAGCCTTTATGGCTACACCTTC. Its protein is CASSPVDISLYGYTF.

This clonotype has more than one count but fewer than ten. This chain links TRBV5-1 with TRBJ2-5; 7 positions match TRBD1. The V segment lost 5 bases and the J segment 1 base; nucleotides outside the gene matches: 17. Germline assignment: CDR1 SGHRS and CDR2 YFSETQ. The CDR3 runs to 18 residues. CDR3 in amino acids: CASSWTIGTDPFQETQYF. DNA for the CDR3: TGCGCCAGCAGTTGGACAATTGGGACAGACCCTTTCCAAGAGACCCAGTACTTC.

This clonotype turned up a few times. The CDR3 loop reads CASARGGPNEQFF. DNA for the CDR3: TGTGCCAGCGCGAGGGGGGGCCCGAATGAGCAGTTCTTC. The chain couples TRBV6-6 to TRBJ2-1, with a tentative D call TRBD2 (7 bases). The germline V gene encodes CDR1 MNHNY and CDR2 SVGAGI (reference sequence). V was clipped by 8 bases and J by 7 bases, with 15 bases between them. The CDR3 length is 13 residues.

The chain joins TRBV24-1 to TRBJ2-5; possibly TRBD1 or TRBD2 for D (5 bases each). The CDR3 spans 13 residues. Germline CDR1 and CDR2: KGHDR and SFDVKD. The V gene lost 7 bases and the J gene lost 4 bases, with 12 bases spanning the gap. As DNA, the CDR3 is TGTGCCACCAGCCGAAGGGACCGAGAGACCCAGTACTTC. Translated: CATSRRDRETQYF.

The V gene is TRBV20-1, the J gene TRBJ2-4; no firm D call. V gave up 0 bases and J gave up 0 bases, with 15 bases separating them. Germline V gene lookup returns CDR1 DFQATT and CDR2 SNEGSKA (reference sequence). The CDR3 is 17 residues long. This chain's CDR3 is CSARDAEGRLAKNIQYF. CDR3 nucleotide sequence: TGCAGTGCTAGAGACGCGGAAGGCAGGTTAGCCAAAAACATTCAGTACTTC.

The chain employs TRBV7-2 and TRBJ2-7, with 10 bases matching TRBD2. Germline V gene sequence: CDR1 SGHTA, CDR2 FQGNSA. J lost 3 bases, V lost 6 bases, and 11 bases had no gene match. There are 16 residues in the CDR3. The CDR3 DNA reads TGTGCCAGCAGTTTCTCTAGCGGGGGTACGATCTACGAGCAGTACTTC. This translates into CASSFSSGGTIYEQYF.

This clonotype has a handful of counts. The gene calls are TRBV5-1 and TRBJ2-7; 11 bases map to TRBD2. The CDR3 is 17 residues long. Trimming cost V 0 bases and J 1 base; bases outside gene matches: 6. CDR1 SGHRS and CDR2 YFSETQ come from the germline V gene. In DNA, the CDR3 is TGCGCCAGCAGCTTGGGGGCCGGGACTAGCGGTTCCTACGAGCAGTACTTC. Translated, it gives CASSLGAGTSGSYEQYF.

In this sample, this clonotype turned up a few times. V is TRBV7-2 and J is TRBJ2-6, with D perhaps TRBD1 (6 bases). The V gene's germline CDR1 is SGHTA and CDR2 FQGNSA. The CDR3 consists of 16 residues. V shed 3 bases and J shed 0 bases, with 9 bases lying between them. The CDR3 region has the DNA TGTGCCAGCAGCTTTCAGGGGACCTCTGGGGCCAACGTCCTGACTTTC. Its translation: CASSFQGTSGANVLTF.

V and J are TRBV19 and TRBJ2-5, with 7 bases fitting TRBD2. With the DNA end fitting TRBJ2-1 better, the J assignment may be wrong. The CDR3 covers 15 residues. Germline-derived CDR1 and CDR2 are LNHDA and SQIVND (reference sequence). The CDR3, as DNA: TGTGCCAGTAGGGATGGCGGGGGTTCACACAATGAGCAGTTCTTC. It encodes CASRDGGGSHNEQFF.

The chain has TRBV12-3 or TRBV12-4 and TRBJ1-6; 8 nucleotides agree with TRBD1. The CDR3 has 15 amino acids. V dropped 6 bases and J dropped 5; count of bases not matched to a gene: 6. This chain's CDR3 is CASRRSTGDNSPLHF. CDR3 bases: TGTGCCAGCAGACGGTCGACAGGGGATAATTCACCCCTCCACTTT.

The chain links TRBV5-1 to TRBJ2-7, with D perhaps TRBD1 (6 bases). Trimming removed 1 base at V and 2 bases at J, with 13 bases between. The CDR3 is 15 amino acids. Germline loops: CDR1 SGHRS, CDR2 YFSETQ. The CDR3 spells CASSLSGQPTYEQYF. CDR3 coding DNA: TGCGCCAGCAGCTTGAGTGGACAGCCAACCTACGAGCAGTACTTC. Full variable domain (outside the CDR3, taken from reference TRBV5-1 and TRBJ2-7): KAGVTQTPRYLIKTRGQQVTLSCSPISGHRSVSWYQQTPGQGLQFLFEYFSETQRNKGNFPGRFSGRQFSNSRSEMNVSTLELGDSALYLCASSLSGQPTYEQYFGPGTRLTVT.

The rearrangement uses TRBV4-3 and TRBJ1-2; 11 bases align to TRBD1. The CDR3 is 15 amino acids. Per germline, CDR1 LGHNA and CDR2 YSLEER. The ends lost 3 bases at V and 8 bases at J; junction bases unmatched: 8. CDR3 DNA: TGCGCCAGCAGCCAGGGCCCGGGACAGGGGGAAGGCTACACCTTC. Amino acids: CASSQGPGQGEGYTF.

The chain is built from TRBV20-1 and TRBJ2-5; 8 positions agree with TRBD2. Germline CDR1 DFQATT, CDR2 SNEGSKA (reference sequence). Germline trimming cut 6 bases from V and 2 bases from J; bases unmatched to any gene: 11. The CDR3 contains 15 residues. The DNA of the CDR3 is TGCAGTGCCATGAGACTAGCGCCCGCACAAGAGACCCAGTACTTC. As protein: CSAMRLAPAQETQYF.

The V call is TRBV3-1, the J call TRBJ2-5; D gene ambiguous. Gene TRBJ2-7 matches the end of the DNA better, so the J call may be wrong. This CDR3 is built from 15 residues. Germline V gene data show CDR1 as LGHDT and CDR2 as YNNKEL (reference sequence). In nucleotides, the CDR3 is TGTGCCAGCAGCCAATCCGGCGGTGGAAACTACGAGCAGTACTTC. It codes for CASSQSGGGNYEQYF.

The chain is built from TRBV20-1 and TRBJ2-3; perhaps TRBD1 as D (5 bases). V was cut by 6 bases and J by 4 bases, with 11 bases left in between. Germline V gene lookup returns CDR1 DFQATT and CDR2 SNEGSKA (reference sequence). The length of the CDR3 is 12 residues. The CDR3 protein is CSATVRADTQYF. The CDR3 region has the DNA TGCAGTGCCACCGTCAGGGCAGATACGCAGTATTTT.

The rearrangement uses TRBV12-3 or TRBV12-4 and TRBJ1-6; D is undetermined. The CDR3 is made up of 14 amino acids. V lost 3 bases, J lost 7 bases, and 10 bases lay in between. The CDR3 nucleotides are TGTGCCAGCAGTTTGGGCCTGTTAAATTCACCCCTCCACTTT. This gives the protein CASSLGLLNSPLHF.

J is TRBJ1-2 and V is TRBV19; no clear D. In germline, CDR1 is LNHDA, CDR2 SQIVND (reference sequence). V lost 3 bases, J lost 0 bases, and 5 bases lay in between. The length of the CDR3 is 13 residues. CDR3 nucleotide sequence: TGTGCCAGTAGTATTACATCTAACTATGGCTACACCTTC. This translates into CASSITSNYGYTF.

V usage is TRBV7-2 and J usage is TRBJ1-5; 10 bases line up with TRBD1. CDR1 and CDR2 (germline): SGHTA, FQGNSA. After removal of 4 bases from V and 0 bases from J, the junction contained 6 bases not matched to a gene. This CDR3 has 17 residues. The CDR3 bases are TGTGCCAGCAGCTCAGGACAGGGGGTCCATAGCAATCAGCCCCAGCATTTT. This codes for CASSSGQGVHSNQPQHF.

The CDR3 sequence is CAISEGTFNTEAFF. CDR3 DNA sequence: TGTGCCATCAGTGAAGGGACATTCAACACTGAAGCTTTCTTT. The V call is TRBV10-3, the J call TRBJ1-1, with D maybe TRBD1 (6 bases). The CDR3 extends over 14 amino acids. The germline V gene encodes CDR1 ENHRY and CDR2 SYGVKD. Trimming took off 3 bases at V and 2 bases at J, with 10 bases between the two ends.